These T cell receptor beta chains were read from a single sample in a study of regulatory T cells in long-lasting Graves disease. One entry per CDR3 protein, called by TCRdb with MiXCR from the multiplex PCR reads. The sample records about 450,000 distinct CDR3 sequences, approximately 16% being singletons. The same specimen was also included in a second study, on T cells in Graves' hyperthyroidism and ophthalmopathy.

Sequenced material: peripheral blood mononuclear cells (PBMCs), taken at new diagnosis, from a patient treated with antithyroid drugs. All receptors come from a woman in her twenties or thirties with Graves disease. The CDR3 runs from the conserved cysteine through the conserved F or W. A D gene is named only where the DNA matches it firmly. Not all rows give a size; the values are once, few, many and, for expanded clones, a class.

TGTGCCAGCAGTACCGACCGACAGGGGGGCAAAAACATTCAGTACTTC	CASSTDRQGGKNIQYF	TRBD1	TRBV27	many	TRBJ2-4
TGTGCCAGCAGTCACTTGGGGCAACAGGATCAGCCCCAGCATTTT	CASSHLGQQDQPQHF	-	TRBV6-5	many	TRBJ1-5
TGCGCCAGCAGCTTGACTACTTCGGGCTACGAGCAGTACTTC	CASSLTTSGYEQYF	-	TRBV5-1	few	TRBJ2-7
TGCGCCGGCAGCCACACCATCGGGACAAGGATGAGGAAACTGTTTTTT	CAGSHTIGTRMRKLFF	-	TRBV4-1	few	TRBJ1-4
TGTGCCAGCAGCCAAGATTATGATCAGCCCCAGCATTTT	CASSQDYDQPQHF	-	TRBV14	few	TRBJ1-5
TGTGCCAGCAGCTTAGCGGCTAGCGGGAACGGGGAGCTGTTTTTT	CASSLAASGNGELFF	TRBD2	TRBV7-3	-	TRBJ2-2
TGCAGTGCTCACCGGCCTAGCGGGAGGGCCTACGAGCAGTACTTC	CSAHRPSGRAYEQYF	TRBD2	TRBV20-1	-	TRBJ2-7
TGTGCCAGCAGTTACCAGGCAGGGGCCCAAAATGAAGCTTTCTTT	CASSYQAGAQNEAFF	-	TRBV28	many	TRBJ1-1
TGTGCCAGCAGTCCCGAGACAGGGGTCACTGAAGCTTTCTTT	CASSPETGVTEAFF	TRBD1	TRBV18	many	TRBJ1-1
TGTGCCACCCGACCCACGGCGGGAGTCCCAGATACGCAGTATTTT	CATRPTAGVPDTQYF	TRBD2	TRBV15	-	TRBJ2-3
TGTGCCAGCAGCCAAGAAGAGCGAAATTACAATGAGCAGTTCTTC	CASSQEERNYNEQFF	-	TRBV4-2	many	TRBJ2-1
TGCAGTGCCAAGGGGAGGGCCTTGGTCTACGAGCAGTACTTC	CSAKGRALVYEQYF	TRBD2	TRBV20-1	many	TRBJ2-7
TGTGCCAGCATGGAAGCGGGCGCAGATACGCAGTATTTT	CASMEAGADTQYF	-	TRBV7-3	many	TRBJ2-3
TGTGCCAGCGGCGGCTCCTACAATGGGCAGTTCTTC	CASGGSYNGQFF	-	TRBV11-3	-	TRBJ2-1
TGCGCCAGCAGCCAAGATCACGCAGCCCCAAATCCAAGCACAGATACGCAGTATTTT	CASSQDHAAPNPSTDTQYF	-	TRBV4-3	many	TRBJ2-3
TGTGCCACCAGTGAACCGGGACAGGGACAAGAGACCCAGTACTTC	CATSEPGQGQETQYF	TRBD1	TRBV24-1	-	TRBJ2-5
TGTGCCAGCAGCTCGACCCGGGGGGGGGATACGCAGTATTTT	CASSSTRGGDTQYF	TRBD2	TRBV7-6	many	TRBJ2-3
TGCGCCAGCAGCTTGGGGCAGACCACAGATACGCAGTATTTT	CASSLGQTTDTQYF	-	TRBV5-1	many	TRBJ2-3
TGTGCCTGGTTTGATCTAGCGGGAGGACCTAGCACAGATACGCAGTATTTT	CAWFDLAGGPSTDTQYF	TRBD2	TRBV30	few	TRBJ2-3
TGTGCCAGCAGCCGCGCCTGGGGAGCGGGAGTCCCAGATACGCAGTATTTT	CASSRAWGAGVPDTQYF	TRBD2	TRBV3-1	many	TRBJ2-3
TGTGCCAGCAGCACCTGGACAACCTCCTACAATGAGCAGTTCTTC	CASSTWTTSYNEQFF	-	TRBV7-9	few	TRBJ2-1
TGTGCCAGCAGTTCCCCTGGGGAGGGTTGGAGAAATGAAAAACTGTTTTTT	CASSSPGEGWRNEKLFF	-	TRBV28	many	TRBJ1-4
TGTGCCAGCACCGTGCAGGCGGGCACCGGGGAGCTGTTTTTT	CASTVQAGTGELFF	-	TRBV11-2	many	TRBJ2-2
TGCAGCGTTGAAGACCCACAGGGGACCTACGAGCAGTACTTC	CSVEDPQGTYEQYF	TRBD1	TRBV29-1	many	TRBJ2-7
TGTGCCTGGATCCACCCCCGCTCTGGGGCCAACGTCCTGACTTTC	CAWIHPRSGANVLTF	-	TRBV30	few	TRBJ2-6
TGTGCCAGCAGCCCCCTCGGCGGGAGCTACAATGAGCAGTTCTTC	CASSPLGGSYNEQFF	TRBD2	TRBV7-2	few	TRBJ2-1
TGTGCCAGCAGTCACACGGGCAGGGGGGAGACCCAGTACTTC	CASSHTGRGETQYF	TRBD1	TRBV27	many	TRBJ2-5
TGTGCCAGCTCAACTACGGGACAGGGGGGTTCACCCCTCCACTTT	CASSTTGQGGSPLHF	TRBD1	TRBV18	many	TRBJ1-6
TGCAGTGCTAAAACGCTAGCGGGCGAAAGCACAGATACGCAGTATTTT	CSAKTLAGESTDTQYF	TRBD2	TRBV20-1	many	TRBJ2-3
TGTGCCAGCAGTTTCATCGACAACTATGGCTACACCTTC	CASSFIDNYGYTF	-	TRBV28	few	TRBJ1-2
TGTGCCAGCAGCCCGGCAGGGTCTGGAAACACCATATATTTT	CASSPAGSGNTIYF	-	TRBV11-2	many	TRBJ1-3
TGCAGTGCCGGGACTCAGTTCTGGGAGGGTGAGCAGTTCTTC	CSAGTQFWEGEQFF	TRBD2	TRBV20-1	many	TRBJ2-1
TGTGCCAGCAGCTTGGACACAGGGGCCAACGTCCTGGCTTTC	CASSLDTGANVLAF	TRBD1	TRBV7-2	few	TRBJ2-6
TGTGCCACCAGCAGAGGCGATACAAGTGACAAGGGCTACACCTTC	CATSRGDTSDKGYTF	-	TRBV15	many	TRBJ1-2
TGCGCCAGCAGCCAAGGGGCGGGCCGGGGCTACACCTTC	CASSQGAGRGYTF	-	TRBV4-1	many	TRBJ1-2
TGTGCCAGCGCGTTGAGCCCCCAGCGGACAGATACGCAGTATTTT	CASALSPQRTDTQYF	-	TRBV6-1	few	TRBJ2-3
TGCAGCGTTGACCTGCGGGCTAGCGGGAAGATTTACGAGCAGTACTTC	CSVDLRASGKIYEQYF	TRBD2	TRBV29-1	many	TRBJ2-7
TGTGCCAGCAGTACCGATGCGAACAATGAGCAGTTCTTC	CASSTDANNEQFF	-	TRBV28	many	TRBJ2-1
TGTGCCAGCAGCTTAGTAGGGGCGTCGGGCCAGCCCCAGCATTTT	CASSLVGASGQPQHF	-	TRBV7-8	many	TRBJ1-5
TGTGCCAGCAGCCCCATAGCGGGAGCTGAGCAGTTCTTC	CASSPIAGAEQFF	TRBD2	TRBV7-3	once	TRBJ2-1
TGTGCCAGCAGTTACGGGACTAGCTCCTACGAGCAGTACTTC	CASSYGTSSYEQYF	TRBD2	TRBV6-5	many	TRBJ2-7
TGTGCCACTAAGCCTAGCGGGAGGCGTTCTAGCACAGATACGCAGTATTTT	CATKPSGRRSSTDTQYF	TRBD2	TRBV6-1	few	TRBJ2-3
TGCGCCAGCAGTGCAAGCGGTACTAATGAAAAACTGTTTTTT	CASSASGTNEKLFF	-	TRBV10-1	many	TRBJ1-4
TGTGCCACCCGTCCAAGCTCCTACGAGCAGTACTTC	CATRPSSYEQYF	-	TRBV6-2/TRBV6-3	many	TRBJ2-7
TGTGCCAGCAGCCAAGAATCGGGGGCGCAGTATTTT	CASSQESGAQYF	-	TRBV14	-	TRBJ2-3
TGTGCCAGCAGTTTCAGGGGGAGGGACACCGGGGAGCTGTTTTTT	CASSFRGRDTGELFF	-	TRBV6-2/TRBV6-3	few	TRBJ2-2
TGTGCCAGCAGTTTAGGCGTTGTGACAGGAGACACTGAAGCTTTCTTT	CASSLGVVTGDTEAFF	-	TRBV12-3/TRBV12-4	many	TRBJ1-1
TGTGCCAGCAGTTTTAGACACACGTTCGGGTATGAGCAGTTCTTC	CASSFRHTFGYEQFF	-	TRBV28	many	TRBJ2-1
TGTGCCACCAGCAGAGATCTGGGTGTGGGGGGCACTGAAGCTTTCTTT	CATSRDLGVGGTEAFF	-	TRBV15	-	TRBJ1-1
TGTGCCAGCAGTTCTCGCGGGGAGCTGTTTTTT	CASSSRGELFF	-	TRBV28	few	TRBJ2-2